This entry lists 31 T cell receptor beta chains sequenced from one sample in a study of Ad26.COV2.S vaccination and SARS-CoV-2 variants. TCRdb's table, derived via immunoSEQ multiplex PCR, lists solely in-frame clones and lacks some. This table has over 400,000 clones, about 92% appearing once. Specified treatment: some 20 received Ad26.COV2.S at low or high dose, single or two shots; five or six received placebo; per-sample allocation not given. The samples date from day 63 after the first vaccine or placebo injection. Material: peripheral blood, obtained in a trial of Ad26.COV2.S vaccine versus placebo. These TCRs come from a person aged 18 to 59 who received the Ad26.COV2.S COVID-19 vaccine or a placebo.

The chain has TRBV10-3 and TRBJ2-1, with D unclear. There are 17 residues in the CDR3. Trimming removed 2 bases at V and 0 bases at J, with 14 bases between. CDR1 and CDR2 (germline): ENHRY, SYGVKD. DNA of the CDR3: TGTGCCATCAGTGAGGAGCGCGGCCCCCCCTCCTACAATGAGCAGTTCTTC. It is translated as CAISEERGPPSYNEQFF.

The rearrangement joins TRBV18 to TRBJ2-7; 10 bases match TRBD1. Germline CDR1 reads KGHSH; CDR2 reads LQKENI. The V and J ends lost 6 bases and 3 bases, in that order; junction bases with no gene match: 5. The CDR3 extends over 14 amino acids. The CDR3 sequence is CASSGTGDSYEQYF. In nucleotides, the CDR3 is TGTGCCAGCTCGGGGACAGGGGATAGCTACGAGCAGTACTTC.

The rearrangement links TRBV28 to TRBJ1-2; 7 bases fit TRBD1. Losses at the gene ends were 3 bases for V and 4 bases for J; bases not matched to a gene: 2. Germline CDR1 reads MDHEN; CDR2 reads SYDVKM. This CDR3 spans 13 amino acids. The CDR3 region is CASSLGTAYGYTF. The CDR3 DNA reads TGTGCCAGCAGTTTGGGGACAGCCTATGGCTACACCTTC.

This clone appeared a few times. The chain joins TRBV6-2 or TRBV6-3 to TRBJ2-7; TRBD2 matches at 14 bases. Trimming at V came to 6 bases and at J to 5 bases, leaving 6 bases not matched to a gene. Germline V gene lookup returns CDR1 MNHEY and CDR2 SVGEGT. The length of the CDR3 is 15 residues. CDR3 region: CASSRGTSGSDEQYF. The DNA of the CDR3 is TGTGCCAGCAGCCGAGGGACTAGCGGGAGCGACGAGCAGTACTTC.

The chain has TRBV3-1 (or the pseudogene TRBV3-2) and TRBJ1-1, with TRBD1 identical over 7 bases. The CDR3 spans 18 residues. V lost 3 bases and J lost 0; bases outside the gene matches: 13. Germline assignment: CDR1 LGHDT and CDR2 YNNKEL (reference sequence). This CDR3 reads CASSQKRDSTYLNTEAFF. CDR3 nucleotide sequence: TGTGCCAGCAGCCAGAAACGGGACAGCACTTATTTGAACACTGAAGCTTTCTTT.

V is TRBV12-3 or TRBV12-4 and J is TRBJ2-1; D gene ambiguous. The V and J ends lost 6 bases and 7 bases respectively, with 10 bases between them. The CDR3 runs to 12 residues. CDR3 bases: TGTGCCAGCAGCCTAGTTCGGAATGAGCAGTTCTTC. Residues: CASSLVRNEQFF.

The rearrangement joins TRBV7-9 to TRBJ2-6; TRBD2 agrees at 7 bases. The CDR3 totals 18 residues. Germline V gene lookup returns CDR1 SEHNR and CDR2 FQNEAQ (reference sequence). With 5 bases clipped from V and 0 bases from J, the junction kept 10 bases outside the gene matches. CDR3 in amino acids: CASSPRGDLRSGANVLTF. CDR3 coding DNA: TGTGCCAGCAGCCCCCGGGGGGACTTGCGCTCTGGGGCCAACGTCCTGACTTTC.

The chain couples TRBV5-6 to TRBJ1-4; D gene unclear. Germline V gene data show CDR1 as SGHDT and CDR2 as YYEEEE. This CDR3 has 15 residues. Trimming cost V 2 bases and J 8 bases, with 16 bases left between them. The chain's CDR3 is CASSFRPVGEEKLFF. CDR3 nucleotides: TGTGCCAGCAGCTTTAGGCCCGTGGGCGAGGAAAAACTGTTTTTT.

V usage is TRBV19 and J usage is TRBJ2-4; D unclear. The CDR3 contains 16 residues. Germline loops: CDR1 LNHDA, CDR2 SQIVND (reference sequence). Between the trimmed V and J ends, which lost 6 bases and 0 bases, there was a span of 15 bases. CDR3 DNA: TGTGCCAGTAGGAAAGAAGGTTTGGGAGCCAAAAACATTCAGTACTTC. This translates into CASRKEGLGAKNIQYF.

V is TRBV2 and J is TRBJ2-5; D is unresolved. The CDR3 totals 14 residues. In germline, CDR1 is SNHLY, CDR2 FYNNEI. V was pared by 6 bases and J by 2 bases, with 13 bases between. CDR3 DNA sequence: TGTGCCAGCAGCGCCAGGACGGCACAAGAGACCCAGTACTTC. Translating it yields CASSARTAQETQYF.

This clone has a single count. V and J are TRBV27 and TRBJ2-7; D tentatively fits TRBD1 or TRBD2 (7 bases each). The CDR3 totals 16 residues. With 3 bases removed from V and 2 bases from J, the gap between germline ends came to 17 bases. CDR1 is MNHEY, CDR2 SMNVEV, per germline (reference sequence). CDR3 residues: CASSFTGEGWAYEQYF. As DNA, the CDR3 is TGTGCCAGCAGTTTTACAGGGGAGGGATGGGCCTACGAGCAGTACTTC.

As concerns this clone: Because the CDR3's place on the DNA is in doubt, the DNA is left out and the CDR3 is given as listed by TCRdb. The rearrangement joins TRBV11-2 to TRBJ1-2. Germline assignment: CDR1 SGHAT and CDR2 FQNNGV. From its first to its last residue, the CDR3 has 12 amino acids. The CDR3 sequence: CASSLGWGPGAF.

The chain employs TRBV9 and TRBJ2-1; no firm D call. V lost 0 bases and J lost 7, with 8 bases in between. The CDR3 consists of 13 residues. Looked up from germline, CDR1 is SGDLS and CDR2 is YYNGEE. CDR3 region: CASSVETRNEQFF. CDR3 nucleotide sequence: TGTGCCAGCAGCGTAGAGACCAGGAATGAGCAGTTCTTC.

CDR3 sequence: CASSTSGSTYEQYF. The CDR3 region has the DNA TGTGCCAGCAGTACTAGCGGGTCTACCTACGAGCAGTACTTC. The chain carries TRBV27 and TRBJ2-7; 9 bases match TRBD2. This CDR3 region has 14 residues. Per germline, CDR1 MNHEY and CDR2 SMNVEV (reference sequence). With 5 bases clipped from V and 2 bases from J, the junction kept 4 bases outside the gene matches.

The CDR3 here is CASSFSTDTQYF. CDR3 nucleotide sequence: TGTGCCAGCAGTTTTAGCACAGATACGCAGTATTTT. The chain carries TRBV5-4 and TRBJ2-3; no clear D. V gave up 5 bases and J gave up 0 bases, with 4 bases separating them. The V gene's germline CDR1 is SGHNT and CDR2 YYREEE (reference sequence). The CDR3 has 12 residues.

The table lists this clone with many counts. This sequence joins TRBV18 and TRBJ2-6; maybe TRBD2 (6 bases). Per the germline V gene, CDR1 is KGHSH and CDR2 is LQKENI. With 1 base removed from V and 2 bases from J, the gap between germline ends came to 9 bases. The CDR3 consists of 16 residues. CDR3 nucleotides: TGTGCCAGCTCACCACTGTGGGGGGCTGGGGCCAACGTCCTGACTTTC. This encodes CASSPLWGAGANVLTF.

The table lists this clone with a count of one. The chain uses TRBV11-2 and TRBJ2-7; D may be TRBD2 (6 bases). This CDR3 contains 13 residues. The ends were cut back, 5 bases at V and 12 bases at J, with 20 bases in the middle. CDR1 SGHAT and CDR2 FQNNGV come from the germline V gene. CDR3 sequence (DNA): TGTGCCAGCAGCCCTGGGTGGGGACTTCCTATGTACTTC. This sequence encodes CASSPGWGLPMYF.

The rearrangement uses TRBV10-3 and TRBJ1-2; D not resolved. The length of the CDR3 is 16 residues. Per the germline V gene, CDR1 is ENHRY and CDR2 is SYGVKD. V lost 3 bases and J lost 0, with 14 bases in between. CDR3: CAISDILRKTNYGYTF. The CDR3 DNA sequence: TGTGCCATCAGTGACATTTTGAGAAAAACTAACTATGGCTACACCTTC.

V gene TRBV5-1 combines with J gene TRBJ1-4; D ambiguous. The V and J ends lost 4 bases and 0 bases respectively, with 10 bases between them. This CDR3 has 15 residues. Looked up from germline, CDR1 is SGHRS and CDR2 is YFSETQ. CDR3 in DNA: TGCGCCAGCAGCAAAGGGCCTTCAACTAATGAAAAACTGTTTTTT. It translates to CASSKGPSTNEKLFF.

The J gene is TRBJ2-7, the V gene TRBV14; the D gene is possibly TRBD2 (6 bases). V was clipped by 4 bases and J by 1 base, with 11 bases between them. This CDR3 is 14 amino acids long. CDR1 is SGHDN, CDR2 FVKESK, per germline. The CDR3 bases are TGTGCCAGCAGCCTGACGCGGGGATCCTACGAGCAGTACTTC. This translates into CASSLTRGSYEQYF.

This chain uses TRBV27 with TRBJ2-1; tentatively, D is TRBD2 (5 bases). The germline V gene encodes CDR1 MNHEY and CDR2 SMNVEV (reference sequence). Trimming shortened V by 6 bases and J by 0 bases, and 18 bases separated the two germline ends. The CDR3 loop spans 17 amino acids. CDR3 DNA sequence: TGTGCCAGCAGACCCTGGGCCGCGGGTTCCTCCTACAATGAGCAGTTCTTC. It is translated as CASRPWAAGSSYNEQFF.

This chain connects TRBV7-2 to TRBJ2-1; D not certain. The V end was cut by 1 base, the J end by 6 bases, with 7 bases between. Germline V CDR1 and CDR2: SGHTA, FQGNSA. CDR3 size: 13 residues. The CDR3 DNA is TGTGCCAGCAGCTTAGTTTGGATCAATGAGCAGTTCTTC. Translating it yields CASSLVWINEQFF. The full variable domain, its missing parts supplied by reference TRBV7-2 and TRBJ2-1, is GAGVSQSPSNKVTEKGKDVELRCDPISGHTALYWYRQSLGQGLEFLIYFQGNSAPDKSGLPSDRFSAERTGGSVSTLTIQRTQQEDSAVYLCASSLVWINEQFFGPGTRLTVL.

The gene calls are TRBV29-1 and TRBJ2-1, with D hard to call. V was shortened by 4 bases and J by 7 bases, with 8 bases between the two germline ends. The CDR3 has 11 residues. Per germline, CDR1 SQVTM and CDR2 ANQGSEA. CDR3 sequence (DNA): TGCAGCGTTGCGGCTTTAAATGAGCAGTTCTTC. It is translated as CSVAALNEQFF.

This chain uses TRBV5-1 with TRBJ2-2; perhaps TRBD1 as D (7 bases). Between the trimmed V and J ends, which lost 4 bases and 5 bases, there was a span of 15 bases. The CDR3 contains 15 residues. CDR1 is SGHRS and CDR2 is YFSETQ in the germline V gene. The CDR3 loop is CASSVGGGFTGELFF. Written as DNA, the CDR3 is TGCGCCAGCAGCGTTGGAGGGGGCTTTACCGGGGAGCTGTTTTTT.

The chain recombines TRBV28 with TRBJ1-2; no reliable D call. This CDR3 comprises 14 residues. The germline V gene encodes CDR1 MDHEN and CDR2 SYDVKM. V lost 4 bases, J lost 1 base, and 10 bases lay in between. The CDR3 nucleotides read TGTGCCAGCAGTTGGGCGAGAGATAACTATGGCTACACCTTC. This gives the protein CASSWARDNYGYTF.

This rearrangement joins TRBV19 to TRBJ2-7, with 12 bases that match TRBD2. The trim removed 11 bases at V and 2 bases at J, leaving 10 bases unmatched. Germline V lookup: CDR1 LNHDA, CDR2 SQIVND (reference sequence). The CDR3 length is 15 residues. CDR3 sequence: CAEFNLAGGPYEQYF. The CDR3 DNA reads as TGTGCCGAATTCAACCTAGCGGGAGGGCCCTACGAGCAGTACTTC.

The table lists this clone with many counts. The chain joins TRBV9 to TRBJ1-1, with D tentatively TRBD1 (5 bases). V lost 3 bases and J lost 4, with 16 bases in between. Germline lookup yields CDR1 SGDLS and CDR2 YYNGEE. The CDR3 has 15 amino acids. The CDR3 region has the DNA TGTGCCAGCAGCGGCGGGACCCTCGGCGGCACTGAAGCTTTCTTT. Its translation: CASSGGTLGGTEAFF.

CDR3 in amino acids: CATLGTESSYEQYF. DNA of the CDR3: TGTGCCACCCTCGGGACGGAAAGCTCCTACGAGCAGTACTTC. The rearrangement links TRBV6-5 to TRBJ2-7; either TRBD1 or TRBD2 may supply D (5 bases each). V lost 10 bases, J lost 0 bases, and 16 bases lay in between. The CDR3 is 14 amino acids. The germline V gene has CDR1 MNHEY and CDR2 SVGAGI.

This clone turned up a few times. The chain couples TRBV28 to TRBJ2-7; TRBD1 might be the D (5 bases). V was trimmed by 1 base and J by 0 bases, leaving 13 bases between them. Germline values: CDR1 MDHEN, CDR2 SYDVKM. The CDR3 is made up of 16 amino acids. DNA for the CDR3: TGTGCCAGCAGTTTATTAGTAGGGCAGGGCTCCTACGAGCAGTACTTC. Translation: CASSLLVGQGSYEQYF.

The CDR3 is CASSQDRGTSGSTDTQYF. DNA of the CDR3: TGCGCCAGCAGCCAAGATCGGGGGACTAGCGGGAGCACAGATACGCAGTATTTT. V usage is TRBV4-1 and J usage is TRBJ2-3; 12 bases fit TRBD2. This CDR3 is built from 18 residues. Germline CDR1 is MGHRA and CDR2 is YSYEKL. V lost 0 bases to trimming and J lost 0 bases; unmatched junction nucleotides: 4.

V usage is TRBV9 and J usage is TRBJ2-3; 8 positions match TRBD2. Per the germline V gene, CDR1 is SGDLS and CDR2 is YYNGEE. V gave up 3 bases and J gave up 8 bases; unmatched junction bases: 17. This CDR3 has 17 amino acids. The CDR3 loop is CASSGSGTRLRKGTQYF. The CDR3 nucleotides read TGTGCCAGCAGCGGCTCCGGGACTAGACTCAGAAAGGGTACGCAGTATTTT.